This T cell receptor (beta chain) was sequenced for a study of blood T cells in healthy people across ages. Study-wide findings and caveats: Higher naive T cell percentage went strongly together with higher TCR beta diversity.

The sample holds one count of this clonotype. What it recognizes is unknown. CDR3 length: 12 residues. Germline V CDR1 and CDR2: SNHLY, FYNNEI. A second PCR of 7 to 11 cycles used a sample-barcoded 5' primer and a J-beta primer mix. Via MiXCR, TCRdb re-called the 5' RACE reads, giving one row per CDR3 protein. The sample contains more than 600,000 distinct CDR3 sequences, 20% to 25% of which appear only once. These data were also reused for a study on T cells of mothers and their children. Turning to that study: Comparable shaping of TCR recombination output by thymic selection was observed in related and unrelated pairs.

Sequencing input: blood. The sequence was obtained from a boy younger than 18 in good health. The rearrangement uses TRBV2 and TRBJ2-5; tentative D call: TRBD1 (6 bases). TRBJ2-7 matches the DNA end more closely, so the J call is doubtful. The CDR3 is CASTRGTYEQYF. In nucleotides, the CDR3 is TGTGCCAGCACCAGGGGAACCTACGAGCAGTACTTC.